One T cell receptor (beta chain) is described in this entry. In germline, CDR1 is DFQATT, CDR2 SNEGSKA (reference sequence). The CDR3 has 18 amino acids. Trimming at V came to 3 bases and at J to 0 bases, leaving 8 bases not matched to a gene. These data are taken from a study of blood T cell repertoires in COVID-19. Authors' processing steps: Reference gene primer amplification in the assay estimated nucleated cell counts. Some clones are missing from TCRdb's copy, which holds only in-frame ones; the method was immunoSEQ multiplex PCR. The DNA gave D and trimming, while V, J and clone size come from that table. The sample lists a few hundred thousand clones, around 87% occurring once.

The sequenced material came from peripheral blood. The sequence came from a woman aged 60 to 75 with COVID-19, enrolled during active disease. The chain links TRBV20-1 to TRBJ2-2; TRBD2 matches at 12 bases. CDR3 in DNA: TGCAGTGCTAGTCCCATTACTAGCGGGGGGACGAACACCGGGGAGCTGTTTTTT. Its protein is CSASPITSGGTNTGELFF.